Reported below is one T cell receptor beta chain. Its target is not known. This record belongs to a study of response to subunit inactivated influenza vaccine. One entry per CDR3 protein results from TCRdb running MiXCR on the RT-PCR reads. The sample records over 750,000 distinct CDR3 sequences, 21% being singletons. General study findings and limits: Only a handful of new T cells, the authors suggested, are recruited with each seasonal influenza vaccination.

The trim removed 0 bases at V and 3 bases at J, leaving 10 bases unmatched. The CDR3 spans 18 residues. The germline gives CDR1 LNHNV, CDR2 YYDKDF (reference sequence). The TCR originated in a man aged 45-60 years who received an inactivated influenza vaccine. The specimen was PBMCs from blood, collected 5 to 6 days after vaccination. The chain uses TRBV15 and TRBJ2-7, with 11 bases lining up with TRBD1. CDR3 bases: TGTGCCACCAGCAGAGATCAAAGCCGGACAGGGGGCGTCTACGAGCAGTACTTC. This sequence encodes CATSRDQSRTGGVYEQYF.